Below, 21 T cell receptor beta chains from the same sample are listed, as sequenced in a study of T-cell memory formation after mild COVID-19 (dated by TCRdb to the early 2020s). Preparation of the library involved 5' RACE. Sequencing was carried out with an Illumina NovaSeq 6000. In-frame beta chains were kept once TCRdb had trimmed the public reads at Q25 with fastp and called clones with MiXCR. All rows with the same CDR3 protein become a single entry with the most common DNA and genes. This sample comprises about 320,000 distinct CDR3 sequences, 13% to 15% of them detected only once. Around 20% of the sample is in the top ten clones. The sequencing sample was made of PBMCs or a T cell subset sorted from them (not recorded which). The receptors shown here come from a young man who had mild COVID-19 (a few samples of this study predate the infection). The sample titles of this study are shuffled in the database, so cell type and time point are left out; the donor was told from shared clones.

The chain joins TRBV5-1 to TRBJ2-5, with a tentative D call TRBD2 (5 bases). The CDR3 contains 14 residues. Deletions cut 0 bases from V and 5 bases from J, with 11 bases between. Germline V gives CDR1 SGHRS, CDR2 YFSETQ. The CDR3 DNA reads TGCGCCAGCAGCTTGGCCCCCGGGGAGGAGACCCAGTACTTC. Translation: CASSLAPGEETQYF. Using reference TRBV5-1 and TRBJ2-5 for the parts outside the CDR3, the full variable domain is KAGVTQTPRYLIKTRGQQVTLSCSPISGHRSVSWYQQTPGQGLQFLFEYFSETQRNKGNFPGRFSGRQFSNSRSEMNVSTLELGDSALYLCASSLAPGEETQYFGPGTRLLVL.

The V gene is TRBV5-1, the J gene TRBJ2-1; 7 bases match TRBD2. Germline trimming cut 3 bases from V and 9 bases from J; bases unmatched to any gene: 12. The V gene's germline CDR1 is SGHRS and CDR2 YFSETQ. The CDR3 is 15 residues long. The CDR3 spells CASSSIGPPGGEQFF. CDR3 nucleotide sequence: TGCGCCAGCAGCTCGATAGGACCGCCGGGGGGTGAGCAGTTCTTC.

There are a few counts of this clonotype. This rearrangement joins TRBV7-2 to TRBJ1-1, with TRBD1 identical over 8 bases. The V gene end was trimmed by 5 bases and the J gene end by 6 bases; junction bases not matched to a gene: 8. CDR3 length: 14 amino acids. The germline CDR1 and CDR2 sequences are SGHTA and FQGNSA. The CDR3, as DNA: TGTGCCAGCAGCGCATTACGGACAGGGTCTGAAGCTTTCTTT. It codes for CASSALRTGSEAFF.

The chain recombines TRBV7-9 with TRBJ2-7; maybe TRBD2 (5 bases). CDR1 and CDR2 from the germline V gene are SEHNR and FQNEAQ (reference sequence). The CDR3 runs 14 residues. The germline V and J ends were trimmed by 5 bases and 0 bases, with 11 bases remaining between them. CDR3 loop: CASSPTTSSYEQYF. The CDR3 bases are TGTGCCAGCAGCCCGACTACCAGCTCCTACGAGCAGTACTTC.

This clonotype turned up a few times. This chain uses TRBV7-2 with TRBJ2-3; a possible D gene is TRBD1 (6 bases). Trimming removed 5 bases from V and 5 bases from J, with 14 bases in between. Germline CDR1 and CDR2: SGHTA and FQGNSA. This CDR3 spans 14 amino acids. The CDR3 region is CASSGNRVGDTQYF. CDR3 DNA: TGTGCCAGCAGCGGTAACAGGGTTGGAGATACGCAGTATTTT.

This clonotype was picked up a small number of times. This rearrangement joins TRBV7-9 to TRBJ2-7; the D is unclear. Germline CDR1 reads SEHNR; CDR2 reads FQNEAQ (reference sequence). Between the trimmed V and J ends, which lost 6 bases and 0 bases, there was a span of 9 bases. This CDR3 is built from 13 residues. DNA for the CDR3: TGTGCCAGCAGACTTGAGAGCTCCTACGAGCAGTACTTC. Translation: CASRLESSYEQYF.

This clonotype was seen more than once but under ten times. The chain couples TRBV5-4 to TRBJ2-1, with 9 bases identical to TRBD1. Trimming took 4 bases from V and 7 from J; bases not matched to a gene: 6. The CDR3 runs 14 residues. From germline, CDR1 is SGHNT and CDR2 YYREEE (reference sequence). The CDR3 here is CASSIPQGANEQFF. CDR3 coding DNA: TGTGCCAGCAGCATACCACAGGGGGCAAATGAGCAGTTCTTC.

This clonotype came up many times. The chain recombines TRBV9 with TRBJ2-5; D not resolved. V dropped 3 bases and J dropped 10 bases, with 10 bases sitting between them. This CDR3 comprises 11 residues. Germline CDR1 and CDR2: SGDLS and YYNGEE. The chain's CDR3 is CASSAEGVQYF. CDR3 nucleotides: TGTGCCAGCAGCGCGGAAGGTGTCCAGTACTTC.

V gene TRBV7-2 combines with J gene TRBJ2-5; TRBD1 agrees at 8 bases. Trimming took 5 bases from V and 5 from J; bases not matched to a gene: 4. The germline V gene encodes CDR1 SGHTA and CDR2 FQGNSA. The CDR3 contains 13 residues. The CDR3 sequence is CASSRTGKETQYF. CDR3 bases: TGTGCCAGCAGCCGGACAGGGAAGGAGACCCAGTACTTC. Together with reference TRBV7-2 and TRBJ2-5, the CDR3 gives the full variable domain: GAGVSQSPSNKVTEKGKDVELRCDPISGHTALYWYRQSLGQGLEFLIYFQGNSAPDKSGLPSDRFSAERTGGSVSTLTIQRTQQEDSAVYLCASSRTGKETQYFGPGTRLLVL.

The chain carries TRBV12-5 and TRBJ2-7; 9 bases fit TRBD1. Germline CDR1 is LGHNT and CDR2 is FRNRAP. The CDR3 has 15 amino acids. Trimming cost V 5 bases and J 5 bases; bases outside gene matches: 10. The CDR3 spells CASGPGGTGIDEQYF. CDR3 bases: TGTGCTAGTGGTCCCGGGGGGACAGGGATTGACGAGCAGTACTTC.

This sequence joins TRBV10-3 and TRBJ2-3; D is unresolved. CDR1 ENHRY and CDR2 SYGVKD come from the germline V gene. The CDR3 is 12 residues long. V lost 1 base, J lost 6 bases, and 5 bases lay in between. CDR3 in amino acids: CAISELPDTQYF. CDR3 DNA sequence: TGTGCCATCAGTGAGTTACCCGATACGCAGTATTTT.

V gene TRBV5-5 combines with J gene TRBJ2-1, with TRBD1 matching over 7 bases. The junction had 4 bases not matched to a gene; V was cut back by 2 bases and J by 8 bases. Germline V CDR1 and CDR2: SGHKS, YYEKEE (reference sequence). The CDR3 sequence is 13 residues long. Here the CDR3 reads CASSFTGVDEQFF. In DNA form, the CDR3 reads TGTGCCAGCAGCTTTACAGGGGTCGATGAGCAGTTCTTC. Full variable domain (missing parts from reference TRBV5-5 and TRBJ2-1): DAGVTQSPTHLIKTRGQQVTLRCSPISGHKSVSWYQQVLGQGPQFIFQYYEKEERGRGNFPDRFSARQFPNYSSELNVNALLLGDSALYLCASSFTGVDEQFFGPGTRLTVL.

The chain carries TRBV12-3 or TRBV12-4 and TRBJ2-1; D unclear. The CDR3 is 13 residues long. V shed 10 bases and J shed 5 bases, with 15 bases lying between them. The CDR3 loop is CATRRSGDNEQFF. CDR3 DNA sequence: TGTGCCACCCGGCGTTCTGGCGACAATGAGCAGTTCTTC.

This clonotype occurred a few times. The J gene is TRBJ2-7, the V gene TRBV12-5, with 8 bases fitting TRBD1. CDR1 LGHNT and CDR2 FRNRAP come from the germline V gene. V lost 4 bases to trimming and J lost 2 bases; unmatched junction nucleotides: 7. The CDR3 contains 15 residues. DNA of the CDR3: TGTGCTAGTGGTTACCCGGACAGGGTCACCTACGAGCAGTACTTC. Encoded protein: CASGYPDRVTYEQYF.

This clonotype was seen a handful of times. This rearrangement joins TRBV20-1 to TRBJ2-1; no reliable D call. V was trimmed by 3 bases and J by 4 bases, leaving 7 bases between them. Germline CDR1 and CDR2: DFQATT and SNEGSKA (reference sequence). CDR3 length: 12 residues. CDR3 sequence: CSASFSYNEQFF. CDR3 bases: TGCAGTGCTAGCTTCTCTTACAATGAGCAGTTCTTC.

This clonotype was picked up a small number of times. This chain connects TRBV4-1 to TRBJ1-4; TRBD1 matches 7 bases. Germline loops: CDR1 MGHRA, CDR2 YSYEKL. J lost 6 bases, V lost 7 bases, and 8 bases had no gene match. The CDR3 loop spans 14 amino acids. The CDR3 region is CASTPTGRHEKLFF. CDR3 bases: TGCGCCAGCACCCCGACAGGGAGGCATGAAAAACTGTTTTTT.

The DNA of the CDR3 is TGCGCCAGCAGCCCGGGTGGGGACACCGGGGAGCTGTTTTTT. This sequence encodes CASSPGGDTGELFF. The V gene is TRBV5-1, the J gene TRBJ2-2; unclear D gene. Germline V gives CDR1 SGHRS, CDR2 YFSETQ. The CDR3 totals 14 residues. V was shortened by 4 bases and J by 3 bases, with 10 bases between the two germline ends.

This clonotype showed up many times. J is TRBJ2-2 and V is TRBV25-1; D is tentatively TRBD1 or TRBD2 (5 bases each). Germline V gene data show CDR1 as MGHDK and CDR2 as SYGVNS. The CDR3 spans 17 residues. V dropped 4 bases and J dropped 5 bases, with 20 bases sitting between them. The CDR3 DNA reads TGTGCCAGCAGTGGGTTTGAAACGGGGACCGTTACCGGGGAGCTGTTTTTT. The encoded protein is CASSGFETGTVTGELFF.

This clonotype was counted many times. This chain uses TRBV25-1 with TRBJ2-4; 9 positions agree with TRBD1. Germline CDR1 reads MGHDK; CDR2 reads SYGVNS. The ends lost 6 bases at V and 9 bases at J; junction bases unmatched: 9. The CDR3 loop spans 14 amino acids. DNA for the CDR3: TGTGCCAGCAGGGGGTTCGGGACAGGGAGCATTCAGTACTTC. Translating gives CASRGFGTGSIQYF.

The chain couples TRBV5-5 to TRBJ2-5; D might be TRBD1 (5 bases). V shed 3 bases and J shed 5 bases, with 20 bases lying between them. The CDR3 totals 16 residues. Per the germline V gene, CDR1 is SGHKS and CDR2 is YYEKEE (reference sequence). The CDR3 protein is CASSSERRALGETQYF. DNA for the CDR3: TGTGCCAGCAGCTCGGAACGCAGGGCCTTGGGGGAGACCCAGTACTTC.

This clonotype was recorded at least ten times. V usage is TRBV4-1 and J usage is TRBJ2-2; D gene unclear. Trimming took off 0 bases at V and 6 bases at J, with 14 bases between the two ends. There are 16 residues in the CDR3. The germline gives CDR1 MGHRA, CDR2 YSYEKL. The CDR3 coding sequence is TGCGCCAGCAGCCAAGATTGGAAAGGGTCGGCCGGGGAGCTGTTTTTT. This translates into CASSQDWKGSAGELFF.